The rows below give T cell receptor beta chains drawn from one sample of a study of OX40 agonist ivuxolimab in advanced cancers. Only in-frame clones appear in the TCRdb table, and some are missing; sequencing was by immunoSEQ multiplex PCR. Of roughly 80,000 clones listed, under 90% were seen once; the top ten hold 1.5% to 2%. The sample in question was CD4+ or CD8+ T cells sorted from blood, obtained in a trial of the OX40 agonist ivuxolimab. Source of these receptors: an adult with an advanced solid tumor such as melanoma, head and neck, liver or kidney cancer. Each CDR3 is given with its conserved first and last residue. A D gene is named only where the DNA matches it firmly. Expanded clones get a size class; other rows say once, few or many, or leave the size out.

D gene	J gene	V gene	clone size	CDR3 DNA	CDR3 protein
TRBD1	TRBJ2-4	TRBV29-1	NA	TGCAGCGTTCCTCTCTGGGACAGGGGAAAAAACATTCAGTACTTC	CSVPLWDRGKNIQYF
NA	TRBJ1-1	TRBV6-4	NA	TGTGCCAGCAAGGCAGAGACAGGAAGCACTGAAGCTTTCTTT	CASKAETGSTEAFF
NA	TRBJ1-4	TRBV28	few	TGTGCCACTCTGACGAGATCTCTGGAAAAACTGTTTTTT	CATLTRSLEKLFF
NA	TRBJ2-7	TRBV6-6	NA	TGTGCCAGCAGCCACACCTACGAGCAGTACTTC	CASSHTYEQYF
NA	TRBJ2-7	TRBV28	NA	TGTGCCAGCAGTCTAACAGCTTTTTCCTACGAGCAGTACTTC	CASSLTAFSYEQYF
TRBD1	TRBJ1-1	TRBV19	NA	TGTGCCAGTACCCCGACAGGGATGAACACTGAAGCTTTCTTT	CASTPTGMNTEAFF
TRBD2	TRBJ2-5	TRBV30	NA	TGTGCCTGGAGTGTAAGCGGGGGGGCCGGAGAGACCCAGTACTTC	CAWSVSGGAGETQYF
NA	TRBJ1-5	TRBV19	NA	TGTGCCAGTAGTATCGCGGGCACTAGCAATCAGCCCCAGCATTTT	CASSIAGTSNQPQHF
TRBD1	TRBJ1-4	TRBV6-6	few	TGTGCCAGCAGCCGAGACAGGGTGAGCGAAAAACTGTTTTTT	CASSRDRVSEKLFF
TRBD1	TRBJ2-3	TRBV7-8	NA	TGTGCCAGCAGCCCGTGGGGGACAGGGGACCCAGATACGCAGTATTTT	CASSPWGTGDPDTQYF
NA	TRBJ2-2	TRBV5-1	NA	TGCGCCAGCAGCTTGAACCCCCCAGGGGTTAATACCGGGGAGCTGTTTTTT	CASSLNPPGVNTGELFF
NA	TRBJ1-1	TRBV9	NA	TGTGCCAGCAGCGTTCTCCGGGACACTGAAGCTTTCTTT	CASSVLRDTEAFF
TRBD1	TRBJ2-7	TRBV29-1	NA	TGCAGCGGCGGGACAGGGGGCTACGAGCAGTACTTC	CSGGTGGYEQYF
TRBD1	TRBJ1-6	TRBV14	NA	TGTGCCAGCAGGCAACAGGGGAGCTCCTATAATTCACCCCTCCACTTT	CASRQQGSSYNSPLHF
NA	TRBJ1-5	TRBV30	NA	TGTGCCTGGAGTCCCTTCCCACCCGGTAACAGGCTTAGCAATCAGCCCCAGCATTTT	CAWSPFPPGNRLSNQPQHF
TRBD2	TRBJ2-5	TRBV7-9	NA	TGTGCCAGCCGAACCCTAGCGGCCAAACAAGAGACCCAGTACTTC	CASRTLAAKQETQYF
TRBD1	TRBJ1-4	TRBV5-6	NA	TGTGCCAGCAGCGTACTAACAGGGGCCCGGGTTGAAAAACTGTTTTTT	CASSVLTGARVEKLFF
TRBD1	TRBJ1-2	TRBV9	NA	TGTGCCAGCAGCACCCAGACAGGGACCCTCGGTGGCTACACCTTC	CASSTQTGTLGGYTF
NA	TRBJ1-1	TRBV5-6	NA	TGTGCCAGCAGCGGGTATGGGAGTATGTACACTGAAGCTTTCTTT	CASSGYGSMYTEAFF
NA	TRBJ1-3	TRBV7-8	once	TGTGCCAGCAGCTTTTACGGATCTGGAAACACCATATATTTT	CASSFYGSGNTIYF
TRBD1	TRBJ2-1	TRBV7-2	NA	TGTGCCAGCAGCTTACGGACAGGGAATTCCTACAATGAGCAGTTCTTC	CASSLRTGNSYNEQFF
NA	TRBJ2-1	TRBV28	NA	TGTGCCAGCAGTTTATCCAATAGTAGAACTCCCAATGAGCAGTTCTTC	CASSLSNSRTPNEQFF
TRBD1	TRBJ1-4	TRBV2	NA	TGTGCCAGCAGTAACAGACAGGGGTCTAATGAAAAACTGTTTTTT	CASSNRQGSNEKLFF
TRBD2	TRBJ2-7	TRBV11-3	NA	TGTGCCAGCAGCTCGAATGGGACTAGCGGGGGGATGATCTACGAGCAGTACTTC	CASSSNGTSGGMIYEQYF
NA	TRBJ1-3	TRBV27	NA	TGTGCCAGCAGTTTATCGGGGTTAGGAGGGGGTTCTGGAAACACCATATATTTT	CASSLSGLGGGSGNTIYF
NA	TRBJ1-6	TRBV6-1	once	TGTGCCAGCAGTGAAAATGGGGGGCACGGATCACCCCTCCACTTT	CASSENGGHGSPLHF
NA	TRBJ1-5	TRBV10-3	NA	TGTGCCATCAGTGAGAATGGGGAAAGACCCCAGCATTTT	CAISENGERPQHF
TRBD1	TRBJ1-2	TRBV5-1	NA	TGCGCCAGCAGCGAAACAGGGGGCGCGAGCTACACCTTC	CASSETGGASYTF
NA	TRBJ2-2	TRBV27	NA	TGTGCCAGCAGTACCCTCAGGGCGGGTCGTTACACCGGGGAGCTGTTTTTT	CASSTLRAGRYTGELFF
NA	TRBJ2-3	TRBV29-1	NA	TGCAGCGTTGGCGAGGGACGGAACACAGATACGCAGTATTTT	CSVGEGRNTDTQYF
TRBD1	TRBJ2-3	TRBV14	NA	TGTGCCAGCAGCCAACGCCAGGGGGTAGATACGCAGTATTTT	CASSQRQGVDTQYF
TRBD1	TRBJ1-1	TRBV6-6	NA	TGTGCCAGCAGTTACGTAACAGGGGGCGGTTCCACTGAAGCTTTCTTT	CASSYVTGGGSTEAFF
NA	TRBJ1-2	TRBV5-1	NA	TGCGCCAGCAGTCCCGGGACCGAACGAAACGGCTACACCTTC	CASSPGTERNGYTF
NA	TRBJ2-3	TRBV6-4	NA	TGTGCCAGCAGTGATCTCGGGGGGCGAGGGACAGATACGCAGTATTTT	CASSDLGGRGTDTQYF
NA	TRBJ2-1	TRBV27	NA	TGTGCCAGCAGTTTATCGCGGAATTACAATGAGCAGTTCTTC	CASSLSRNYNEQFF
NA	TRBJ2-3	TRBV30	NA	TGTGCCTCCCAGCGGGCTAGCGTAAGCACAGATACGCAGTATTTT	CASQRASVSTDTQYF
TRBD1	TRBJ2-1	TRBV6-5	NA	TGTGCCAGCAGTCAACGACAGGGTCTTCAAGGAGAGCAGTTCTTC	CASSQRQGLQGEQFF
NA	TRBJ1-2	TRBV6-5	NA	TGTGCCAGCAGTCCGACCGACAGAAACTATGGCTACACCTTC	CASSPTDRNYGYTF
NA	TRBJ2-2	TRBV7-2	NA	TGTGCCAGCAGCTCACACGCGAACACCGGGGAGCTGTTTTTT	CASSSHANTGELFF
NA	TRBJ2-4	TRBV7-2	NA	TGTGCCAGCAACCCCAGGAACGAGAAAAACATTCAGTACTTC	CASNPRNEKNIQYF
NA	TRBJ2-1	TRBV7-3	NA	TGTGCCAGCAGCTTAATGGTGGGCAACAATGAGCAGTTCTTC	CASSLMVGNNEQFF
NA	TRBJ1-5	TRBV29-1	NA	TGCAGCGTTGTCGGCAGCGACAATCAGCCCCAGCATTTT	CSVVGSDNQPQHF